The 6 T cell receptor beta chains listed next were all sequenced from one sample in a study of shared clonotypes between healthy human individuals. Some clones are missing from TCRdb's copy, which holds only in-frame ones; the method was immunoSEQ multiplex PCR. This sample carries about 1 million clones, approximately 72% of them seen once, and the ten largest clones take 1.4%. Sequences were obtained from memory CD4+ T cells sorted from blood. The subset was: CD45RA-negative fraction. The receptors were sampled from a man aged 18 to 30 in good health.

This sequence joins TRBV7-2 and TRBJ1-6; 8 positions match TRBD1. With V trimmed by 5 bases and J by 7 bases, 7 bases remained unmatched. This CDR3 region has 15 residues. CDR1 and CDR2 from the germline V gene are SGHTA and FQGNSA. CDR3 bases: TGTGCCAGCAGCGGTCGACAGGGGAACAATTCACCCCTCCACTTT. Residues: CASSGRQGNNSPLHF.

The chain combines TRBV7-2 with TRBJ2-2; D gene ambiguous. Trimming removed 5 bases from V and 5 bases from J, with 15 bases in between. The germline V gene encodes CDR1 SGHTA and CDR2 FQGNSA. This CDR3 has 15 residues. CDR3 nucleotide sequence: TGTGCCAGCAGCCCCGGGCCCTATGCTACCGGGGAGCTGTTTTTT. Translating gives CASSPGPYATGELFF.

The V call is TRBV5-4, the J call TRBJ2-2, with TRBD2 matching 13 bases. J lost 6 bases, V lost 5 bases, and 13 bases had no gene match. The CDR3 loop spans 18 amino acids. CDR1 is SGHNT, CDR2 YYREEE, per germline (reference sequence). CDR3 amino acids: CASSQRTSGSRYAGELFF. The CDR3 DNA sequence: TGTGCCAGCAGTCAGAGGACTAGCGGGAGTCGTTATGCCGGGGAGCTGTTTTTT.

This clone was seen a single time. This sequence joins TRBV4-1 and TRBJ1-1; TRBD1 might be the D (6 bases). The CDR3 loop spans 16 amino acids. CDR1 is MGHRA, CDR2 YSYEKL, per germline. Trimming shortened V by 0 bases and J by 1 base, and 12 bases separated the two germline ends. The CDR3 coding sequence is TGCGCCAGCAGCCAAGAAACAGGGAGTTGGAACACTGAAGCTTTCTTT. Residues: CASSQETGSWNTEAFF.

The chain links TRBV18 to TRBJ2-1, with 9 nucleotides matching TRBD1. Germline V lookup: CDR1 KGHSH, CDR2 LQKENI. This CDR3 is 17 amino acids long. The junction had 13 bases not matched to a gene; V was cut back by 6 bases and J by 4 bases. The CDR3 is CASSRDRERSFYNEQFF. DNA of the CDR3: TGTGCCAGCTCGCGGGACAGGGAGCGAAGTTTTTACAATGAGCAGTTCTTC.

The chain links TRBV4-1 to TRBJ2-2; 7 bases are shared with TRBD1. Germline V gene lookup returns CDR1 MGHRA and CDR2 YSYEKL. The ends lost 4 bases at V and 1 base at J; junction bases unmatched: 6. The CDR3 consists of 16 residues. Here the CDR3 DNA reads TGCGCCAGCAGCCCTTTCGGGGACAGGAACACCGGGGAGCTGTTTTTT. Amino acids: CASSPFGDRNTGELFF.